The clone carrying this TCR beta chain has just one count. The V gene's germline CDR1 is MNHNY and CDR2 SVGAGI (reference sequence). The CDR3 runs to 12 residues. The data derive from a study of T cell changes during pregnancy in multiple sclerosis. The assay was immunoSEQ multiplex PCR, and TCRdb's table has in-frame clones only and misses some. Counted here are 39,000 or so clones, roughly 87% occurring once; the ten biggest clones make up 9% to 10%. The chain combines TRBV6-6 with TRBJ2-3; maybe TRBD2 (5 bases). This clonotype was sampled from a female donor with multiple sclerosis, enrolled in a pregnancy study. Sequencing used CD8+ T cells from peripheral blood mononuclear cells, obtained in the first trimester of pregnancy. The CDR3: CAVGGHTDTQYF. As DNA, the CDR3 is TGTGCTGTAGGAGGCCACACAGATACGCAGTATTTT.